This T cell receptor (beta chain) came from a study of cytotoxic CD8 clonotypes in ibrutinib-treated CLL. The repertoire was sequenced with immunoSEQ multiplex PCR; TCRdb's copy has only in-frame clones and lacks some. The sample includes approximately 74,000 clones, 80% of them seen just once. The CDR3 sequence is 13 residues long. In germline, CDR1 is SGHDT, CDR2 YYEEEE. Trimming left V 4 bases short and J 10 bases short, with 12 bases between. Cryopreserved PBMCs supplied 2 to 2.5 micrograms of genomic DNA for TCR beta libraries. The TCR sequence derives from a human donor with chronic lymphocytic leukemia. The input for sequencing was PBMCs, taken at disease progression, from a patient treated with ibrutinib. The chain is built from TRBV5-6 and TRBJ1-6; tentatively, D is TRBD1 (5 bases). The CDR3 DNA sequence: TGTGCCAGCAGCCCACTTGGGGGATCACCCCTCCACTTT. The encoded protein is CASSPLGGSPLHF.